This is a list of T cell receptor beta chains from one sample in a study of T cells in Graves' hyperthyroidism and ophthalmopathy. Using its own MiXCR run on the multiplex PCR reads, TCRdb lists one record per CDR3 protein. This table has approximately 870,000 distinct CDR3 sequences, about two fifths appearing once. Sequenced sample: blood. These receptors came from a man aged 18 to 29 with Graves' hyperthyroidism. CDR3s include the opening cysteine and the closing phenylalanine or tryptophan. A D gene is named only where the DNA matches it firmly. Expanded clones are given a class, and other clones once, few, many or no size at all.

j_gene	d_gene	v_gene	abundance	CDR3nt	CDR3aa
TRBJ1-1	.	TRBV7-2	.	TGTGCCAGCACCCTCATGAACACTGAAGCTTTCTTT	CASTLMNTEAFF
TRBJ1-5	TRBD1	TRBV7-8	few	TGTGCCAGCAGCGTGGGACAGGGGCAGCCCCAGCATTTT	CASSVGQGQPQHF
TRBJ2-7	TRBD1	TRBV15	.	TGTGCCACCAGCGGTCGGGACAGGGAAAAGCAGTACTTC	CATSGRDREKQYF
TRBJ1-6	.	TRBV15	.	TGTGCCAGCAGTTCCGGGGGAGACTCCTATAATTCACCCCTCCACTTT	CASSSGGDSYNSPLHF
TRBJ2-2	TRBD2	TRBV5-1	.	TGCGCCAGCACCGACGGGGGGGTCGGGACCGGGGAGCTGTTTTTT	CASTDGGVGTGELFF
TRBJ1-1	.	TRBV29-1	many	TGCAGCGCTGGCGGGGGAACCGAAGCTTTCTTT	CSAGGGTEAFF
TRBJ2-5	TRBD1	TRBV6-1	few	TGTGCCAGCAGTTACCTGGGACAGGGGACCCAAGAGACCCAGTACTTC	CASSYLGQGTQETQYF
TRBJ1-1	.	TRBV7-2	few	TGTGCCAGCAGCTCGTTTGGGGGGCCGAACACTGAAGCTTTCTTT	CASSSFGGPNTEAFF
TRBJ1-1	.	TRBV29-1	many	TGCAGCGTTGAAGGGGAAGCTTTCTTT	CSVEGEAFF
TRBJ1-1	.	TRBV19	few	TGTGCCAGTAGTATACTCATAACGGAAGGACGGGCTTTCTTT	CASSILITEGRAFF
TRBJ1-2	TRBD1	TRBV19	many	TGTGCCAGTACGCGGACAGGGGACTATGGCTACACCTTC	CASTRTGDYGYTF
TRBJ1-5	.	TRBV7-9	once	TGTGCCAGCAGCTTATCAGGGGTACATCAGCCCCAGCATTTT	CASSLSGVHQPQHF
TRBJ1-4	.	TRBV7-9	.	TGTGCCAGCAGCGTAGGGAGGAGTAATGAAAAACTGTTTTTT	CASSVGRSNEKLFF
TRBJ1-6	TRBD1	TRBV7-6	many	TGTGCCAGCAGCCGCGACAGGGCTGGTTCACCCCTCCACTTT	CASSRDRAGSPLHF
TRBJ2-5	.	TRBV7-6	.	TGTGCCAGCAGCCTCTTTACAGGCTACCAAGAGACCCAGCACTTC	CASSLFTGYQETQHF
TRBJ2-5	.	TRBV3-1	few	TGTGCCAGCAGCCAAGTTCGGTACCAAGAGACCCAGTACTTC	CASSQVRYQETQYF
TRBJ1-5	TRBD1	TRBV4-1	.	TGCGCCAGCAGCCGATACAGGGGCGGTAGTCAGCCCCAGCATTTT	CASSRYRGGSQPQHF
TRBJ1-2	.	TRBV4-1	.	TGCGCCAGCAGCCAATCGGCGGCCTATGGCTACACCTTC	CASSQSAAYGYTF